These T cell receptor beta chains were read from a single sample in a study of regulatory T cells in long-lasting Graves disease. TCRdb recomputed calls from the multiplex PCR reads with MiXCR, one row per CDR3 protein. The sample has 390,000 or so distinct CDR3 sequences, 10% to 15% seen once. These data also featured in a second study, about T cells in Graves' hyperthyroidism and ophthalmopathy.

The sample was peripheral blood mononuclear cells (PBMCs), taken at new diagnosis, from a patient treated with antithyroid drugs. The receptors stem from a woman between 18 and 29 years old with Graves disease. Each CDR3 is given with its conserved first and last residue.

CDR3 protein: CASSPPMVATQYF
V gene: TRBV19
J gene: TRBJ2-3

CDR3 protein: CASNTAIQNQPQHF
V gene: TRBV6-1
J gene: TRBJ1-5

CDR3 protein: CSATSGGAAGELFF
V gene: TRBV20-1
J gene: TRBJ2-2

CDR3 protein: CASSTNSLLNTEAFF
V gene: TRBV19
J gene: TRBJ1-1

CDR3 protein: CASSLYAGGYTDTQYF
V gene: TRBV7-9
J gene: TRBJ2-3

CDR3 protein: CASSTGDSPLHF
V gene: TRBV12-3/TRBV12-4
J gene: TRBJ1-6

CDR3 protein: CASSRGQLDSNQPQHF
V gene: TRBV4-2
J gene: TRBJ1-5

CDR3 protein: CASNNRGKESYEQYF
V gene: TRBV6-1
J gene: TRBJ2-7

CDR3 protein: CAWSGGLSQPQHF
V gene: TRBV30
J gene: TRBJ1-5

CDR3 protein: CASSQDLGGGYNEQFF
V gene: TRBV4-2
J gene: TRBJ2-1

CDR3 protein: CASSLGQGVWDSRSGELFF
V gene: TRBV5-6
J gene: TRBJ2-2

CDR3 protein: CASSYLPTNHGYTF
V gene: TRBV6-2/TRBV6-3
J gene: TRBJ1-2

CDR3 protein: CASSRSGTGDNEQFF
V gene: TRBV19
J gene: TRBJ2-1

CDR3 protein: CASSMGPLRTEAFF
V gene: TRBV19
J gene: TRBJ1-1

CDR3 protein: CATSRDSPYSYNEQFF
V gene: TRBV15
J gene: TRBJ2-1

CDR3 protein: CASSQGRGTGAPEAFF
V gene: TRBV3-1
J gene: TRBJ1-1

CDR3 protein: CASRDRGDTEAFF
V gene: TRBV6-1
J gene: TRBJ1-1

CDR3 protein: CASSSRDNADTQYF
V gene: TRBV5-1
J gene: TRBJ2-3

CDR3 protein: CASSEALEELNTEAFF
V gene: TRBV2
J gene: TRBJ1-1

CDR3 protein: CASSLNGLLAQYF
V gene: TRBV27
J gene: TRBJ2-3

CDR3 protein: CASSDRERSSTGTQYF
V gene: TRBV7-9
J gene: TRBJ2-3

CDR3 protein: CASSPRASLHNEQFF
V gene: TRBV12-3/TRBV12-4
J gene: TRBJ2-1

CDR3 protein: CASSPAPGELFF
V gene: TRBV12-3/TRBV12-4
J gene: TRBJ2-2

CDR3 protein: CATSRDLGSPLHF
V gene: TRBV15
J gene: TRBJ1-6

CDR3 protein: CASSSGAAKNIQYF
V gene: TRBV28
J gene: TRBJ2-4

CDR3 protein: CSAGRQGAVSPLHF
V gene: TRBV20-1
J gene: TRBJ1-6

CDR3 protein: CASSSPTGGSYNEQFF
V gene: TRBV28
J gene: TRBJ2-1

CDR3 protein: CASSSLVNTQYF
V gene: TRBV6-9
J gene: TRBJ2-3

CDR3 protein: CASFSWGVNTEAFF
V gene: TRBV18
J gene: TRBJ1-1

CDR3 protein: CASSIRLAGGPPHNEQFF
V gene: TRBV19
J gene: TRBJ2-1

CDR3 protein: CASSYSVLRPGVAKNIQYF
V gene: TRBV6-5
J gene: TRBJ2-4

CDR3 protein: CASSYSRTSGGAPETQYF
V gene: TRBV6-2/TRBV6-3
J gene: TRBJ2-5

CDR3 protein: CAISESRRKSDTEAFF
V gene: TRBV10-3
J gene: TRBJ1-1

CDR3 protein: CASSLALEGNSPLHF
V gene: TRBV11-1
J gene: TRBJ1-6

CDR3 protein: CASSTNRGQRSYEQYF
V gene: TRBV19
J gene: TRBJ2-7

CDR3 protein: CSAVGGDTQYF
V gene: TRBV20-1
J gene: TRBJ2-3

CDR3 protein: CAWNRQGARNTEAFF
V gene: TRBV30
J gene: TRBJ1-1

CDR3 protein: CAWRRGTLRNYGYTF
V gene: TRBV30
J gene: TRBJ1-2

CDR3 protein: CASSLMDGTQYF
V gene: TRBV7-9
J gene: TRBJ2-5

CDR3 protein: CASSWTSGRAGTDTQYF
V gene: TRBV6-9
J gene: TRBJ2-3

CDR3 protein: CSPTGGLDTEAFF
V gene: TRBV20-1
J gene: TRBJ1-1

CDR3 protein: CSARYPRTDTQYF
V gene: TRBV20-1
J gene: TRBJ2-3

CDR3 protein: CASSQGQHTEAFF
V gene: TRBV4-2
J gene: TRBJ1-1

CDR3 protein: CASSLRGTNEQYF
V gene: TRBV14
J gene: TRBJ2-7

CDR3 protein: CASSLEGEPGPSGDEQFF
V gene: TRBV11-2
J gene: TRBJ2-1

CDR3 protein: CSATSPGTNNYEQYF
V gene: TRBV20-1
J gene: TRBJ2-7

CDR3 protein: CSASYSTTSGSYNEQFF
V gene: TRBV20-1
J gene: TRBJ2-1

CDR3 protein: CASRLTRGEQYF
V gene: TRBV2
J gene: TRBJ2-7

CDR3 protein: CASSPAGNSETQYF
V gene: TRBV28
J gene: TRBJ2-5

CDR3 protein: CASSRGAKIQYSNQPQHF
V gene: TRBV28
J gene: TRBJ1-5

CDR3 protein: CAISRQGTYNEQFF
V gene: TRBV10-3
J gene: TRBJ2-1

CDR3 protein: CASSFGWEETQYF
V gene: TRBV5-1
J gene: TRBJ2-5

CDR3 protein: CASSRAGVLENEQFF
V gene: TRBV7-9
J gene: TRBJ2-1

CDR3 protein: CASRDPSLSGANVLTF
V gene: TRBV6-1
J gene: TRBJ2-6

CDR3 protein: CASSLARGSRSYNEQFF
V gene: TRBV5-8
J gene: TRBJ2-1

CDR3 protein: CASTEGQGIQETQYF
V gene: TRBV6-1
J gene: TRBJ2-5

CDR3 protein: CSARQGAADSPLHF
V gene: TRBV20-1
J gene: TRBJ1-6

CDR3 protein: CAWSVSGRLDTQYF
V gene: TRBV30
J gene: TRBJ2-3

CDR3 protein: CASSSGPISYEQYF
V gene: TRBV7-3
J gene: TRBJ2-7